Following are 16 T cell receptor beta chains from one sample sequenced in a study of T cell clonality in common variable immunodeficiency. Study results and caveats: In common variable immunodeficiency, TCR beta chains reportedly carried fewer deletions and N-nucleotide insertions.

No antigens are known for them. Sequencing was performed with immunoSEQ multiplex PCR; in TCRdb, only in-frame clones are kept and a portion is missing. The sample shows under 30,000 clones, none of them appearing just once. Sequencing used peripheral blood mononuclear cells. The receptors here all came from a human donor with common variable immunodeficiency.

There are many counts of this clone. The read stops 3 residues short of the end of the CDR3; the missing end is completed from the germline J gene. The V call is TRBV5-1, the J call TRBJ2-5, with TRBD2 matching 7 bases. With V trimmed by 4 bases and J by 1 base, 4 bases remained unmatched. Germline loops: CDR1 SGHRS, CDR2 YFSETQ. The CDR3 length is 14 residues. This CDR3 reads CASSLSSGQETQYF. The covered CDR3 bases are TGCGCCAGCAGCCTATCTAGCGGCCAAGAGACC.

Remarks on this clone: The read halts 3 residues ahead of the CDR3 end, with the missing end drawn from the germline J gene. V is TRBV30 and J is TRBJ1-4, with D uncertain. CDR3 length: 14 amino acids. CDR1 and CDR2 (germline): GTSNPN, SVGIG (reference sequence). Deletions cut 1 base from V and 5 bases from J, with 11 bases between. This chain's CDR3 is CAWSDYVANEKLFF. The DNA read from the CDR3 is TGTGCCTGGAGTGACTACGTCGCGAATGAAAAA.

This clone appeared a few times. The missing CDR3 end, 3 residues past where the read stops, is filled in from the germline J gene. The rearrangement links TRBV25-1 to TRBJ2-3; TRBD1 is a possible D gene (6 bases). Germline V lookup: CDR1 MGHDK, CDR2 SYGVNS. This CDR3 is built from 13 residues. V lost 9 bases and J lost 1, with 11 bases in between. CDR3 protein: CARWTARTDTQYF. The DNA read from the CDR3 is TGTGCCAGGTGGACAGCACGCACAGATACG.

This clone was counted a few times. CDR3 in amino acids: CASSRTSGGWKGDTQYF. The covered CDR3 bases are TGTGCCAGTAGTCGGACTAGCGGGGGGTGGAAAGGAGATACG. The chain couples TRBV19 to TRBJ2-3; 14 bases agree with TRBD2. With the read ending 3 residues before the CDR3 end, the germline J gene is used to fill in that end. CDR3 length equals 17 residues. The V gene end was trimmed by 5 bases and the J gene end by 5 bases; junction bases not matched to a gene: 9. Germline-derived CDR1 and CDR2 are LNHDA and SQIVND (reference sequence).

A remark on this clone: The CDR3 end falls 3 residues outside the read, so it is completed with the germline J gene. The chain links TRBV5-1 to TRBJ2-7; D ambiguous. CDR3 length equals 13 residues. Per the germline V gene, CDR1 is SGHRS and CDR2 is YFSETQ. The germline V and J ends were trimmed by 1 base and 5 bases, with 10 bases remaining between them. The CDR3 bases that were read are TGCGCCAGCAGCTTGCAGGCAGAGCACGAG. Encoded protein: CASSLQAEHE. The full CDR3 protein reads CASSLQAEHEQYF.

At least ten counts were recorded for this clone. The read falls 3 residues short of the CDR3 end, and the missing part is taken from the germline J gene. The J gene is TRBJ2-7, the V gene TRBV20-1, with a possible D match to TRBD1 (5 bases). Germline CDR1 is DFQATT and CDR2 is SNEGSKA (reference sequence). Deletions cut 2 bases from V and 4 bases from J, with 9 bases between. CDR3 length: 12 amino acids. This CDR3 reads CSARKGVYEQYF. The CDR3 bases that were read are TGCAGTGCTAGAAAAGGGGTATACGAG.

This clone was recorded at least ten times. The CDR3 end lies 3 residues beyond the end of the read and is filled in from the germline J gene. V usage is TRBV19 and J usage is TRBJ2-1; D not resolved. V was trimmed by 3 bases and J by 4 bases, leaving 13 bases between them. Germline V lookup: CDR1 LNHDA, CDR2 SQIVND (reference sequence). This CDR3 is 15 amino acids long. The CDR3 here is CASSISGDGYNEQFF. Incomplete CDR3 DNA: TGTGCCAGTAGTATTTCGGGTGATGGATACAATGAG.

A note on this clone: The read halts 3 residues ahead of the CDR3 end, with the missing end drawn from the germline J gene. This rearrangement joins TRBV2 to TRBJ2-5, with 7 positions matching TRBD1. The germline CDR1 and CDR2 sequences are SNHLY and FYNNEI. V dropped 7 bases and J dropped 5; count of bases not matched to a gene: 7. The CDR3 loop spans 13 amino acids. The CDR3 reads CASTGTVRETQYF. Partial CDR3 DNA: TGTGCCAGCACTGGGACAGTACGCGAGACC.

This clone occurred a few times. The read halts 3 residues ahead of the CDR3 end, with the missing end drawn from the germline J gene. The chain employs TRBV7-9 and TRBJ1-1; tentatively, D is TRBD1 (6 bases). Trimming took off 4 bases at V and 0 bases at J, with 12 bases between the two ends. Germline lookup yields CDR1 SEHNR and CDR2 FQNEAQ (reference sequence). The CDR3 spans 15 residues. The CDR3 sequence: CASSSGQFLNTEAFF. CDR3 DNA, as far as it was read: TGTGCCAGCAGCTCCGGACAGTTCCTGAACACTGAA.

The table lists this clone with a few counts. The read comes to an end 3 residues before the CDR3 does, leaving the germline J gene to fill in the end. The chain recombines TRBV11-2 with TRBJ2-7; possibly TRBD2 for D (7 bases). This CDR3 has 14 residues. CDR1 and CDR2 (germline): SGHAT, FQNNGV. V was cut by 6 bases and J by 4 bases, with 16 bases left in between. The sequenced part of the CDR3 DNA is TGTGCCAGCAGGGAGGGGGGGGGAAGTTACGAG. It specifies CASREGGGSYE. The full CDR3 protein reads CASREGGGSYEQYF.

As regards this clone: From the germline J gene comes the end of the CDR3, since the read stops 3 residues before it. This chain links TRBV6-2 or TRBV6-3 with TRBJ2-1; no reliable D call. Germline values: CDR1 MNHEY, CDR2 SVGEGT. The CDR3 loop spans 16 amino acids. Between the trimmed V and J ends, which lost 0 bases and 3 bases, there was a span of 12 bases. CDR3 amino acids: CASSYSNTQGYNEQFF. Incomplete CDR3 DNA: TGTGCCAGCAGTTACTCTAACACGCAAGGCTACAATGAG.

The table lists this clone with a few counts. The read ends 3 residues early relative to the CDR3; the germline J gene fills the gap. This chain connects TRBV7-8 to TRBJ1-2; D gene unclear. The CDR3 contains 12 residues. Between the trimmed V and J ends, which lost 3 bases and 6 bases, there was a span of 8 bases. Germline values: CDR1 SGHVS, CDR2 FQNEAQ. CDR3 in amino acids: CASSFRRDGYTF. The sequenced CDR3 bases are TGTGCCAGCAGCTTTCGAAGGGATGGC.

This clone was seen at least ten times. Partial CDR3 DNA: TGTGCCAGCAGCTGGGACAACGGGCAAGAGACC. Amino acid sequence: CASSWDNGQET. Given in full, the CDR3 is CASSWDNGQETQYF. The chain joins TRBV5-6 to TRBJ2-5; weak D call: TRBD1 (6 bases). The read terminates 3 residues ahead of where the CDR3 ends, so the germline J gene completes it. Deletions cut 3 bases from V and 2 bases from J, with 11 bases between. Germline CDR1 and CDR2: SGHDT and YYEEEE. There are 14 residues in the CDR3.

In its sample, this clone was seen a few times. The read comes to an end 3 residues before the CDR3 does, leaving the germline J gene to fill in the end. The chain is built from TRBV10-1 and TRBJ2-7; tentative D call: TRBD2 (6 bases). Trimming took 7 bases from V and 6 from J, leaving 13 bases between them. The CDR3 runs 12 residues. CDR1 is WNHNN and CDR2 is SYGVQD in the germline V gene (reference sequence). The sequenced CDR3 bases are TGCGCCAGCAAGCTTCTGGGGGGCGAG. Amino acid sequence: CASKLLGGE. The CDR3, in full, reads CASKLLGGEQYF.

As concerns this clone: The CDR3 is cut off 3 residues early in the read; its end comes from the germline J gene. The V call is TRBV19, the J call TRBJ2-5; D unresolved. V lost 3 bases and J 2 bases, leaving 10 bases between the germline ends. The V gene's germline CDR1 is LNHDA and CDR2 SQIVND (reference sequence). The CDR3 spans 14 residues. Incomplete CDR3 DNA: TGTGCCAGTAGTATTTTCGCGGAACAAGAGACC. Amino acids: CASSIFAEQET. The CDR3 in full is CASSIFAEQETQYF. The whole variable domain, remainder taken from reference TRBV19 and TRBJ2-5, is DGGITQSPKYLFRKEGQNVTLSCEQNLNHDAMYWYRQDPGQGLRLIYYSQIVNDFQKGDIAEGYSVSREKKESFPLTVTSAQKNPTAFYLCASSIFAEQETQYFGPGTRLLVL.

Of note for this clone: From the germline J gene comes the end of the CDR3, since the read stops 3 residues before it. The chain has TRBV5-1 and TRBJ2-7; tentative D call: TRBD1 (5 bases). Germline V gene lookup returns CDR1 SGHRS and CDR2 YFSETQ. Trimming left V 6 bases short and J 3 bases short, with 13 bases between. The CDR3 is 13 residues long. CDR3 DNA, as far as it was read: TGCGCCAGCAAACCGACAGATCTCTACGAG. It translates to CASKPTDLYE. The full CDR3 sequence reads CASKPTDLYEQYF. Based on the CDR3 plus reference TRBV5-1 and TRBJ2-7, the full variable domain is KAGVTQTPRYLIKTRGQQVTLSCSPISGHRSVSWYQQTPGQGLQFLFEYFSETQRNKGNFPGRFSGRQFSNSRSEMNVSTLELGDSALYLCASKPTDLYEQYFGPGTRLTVT.